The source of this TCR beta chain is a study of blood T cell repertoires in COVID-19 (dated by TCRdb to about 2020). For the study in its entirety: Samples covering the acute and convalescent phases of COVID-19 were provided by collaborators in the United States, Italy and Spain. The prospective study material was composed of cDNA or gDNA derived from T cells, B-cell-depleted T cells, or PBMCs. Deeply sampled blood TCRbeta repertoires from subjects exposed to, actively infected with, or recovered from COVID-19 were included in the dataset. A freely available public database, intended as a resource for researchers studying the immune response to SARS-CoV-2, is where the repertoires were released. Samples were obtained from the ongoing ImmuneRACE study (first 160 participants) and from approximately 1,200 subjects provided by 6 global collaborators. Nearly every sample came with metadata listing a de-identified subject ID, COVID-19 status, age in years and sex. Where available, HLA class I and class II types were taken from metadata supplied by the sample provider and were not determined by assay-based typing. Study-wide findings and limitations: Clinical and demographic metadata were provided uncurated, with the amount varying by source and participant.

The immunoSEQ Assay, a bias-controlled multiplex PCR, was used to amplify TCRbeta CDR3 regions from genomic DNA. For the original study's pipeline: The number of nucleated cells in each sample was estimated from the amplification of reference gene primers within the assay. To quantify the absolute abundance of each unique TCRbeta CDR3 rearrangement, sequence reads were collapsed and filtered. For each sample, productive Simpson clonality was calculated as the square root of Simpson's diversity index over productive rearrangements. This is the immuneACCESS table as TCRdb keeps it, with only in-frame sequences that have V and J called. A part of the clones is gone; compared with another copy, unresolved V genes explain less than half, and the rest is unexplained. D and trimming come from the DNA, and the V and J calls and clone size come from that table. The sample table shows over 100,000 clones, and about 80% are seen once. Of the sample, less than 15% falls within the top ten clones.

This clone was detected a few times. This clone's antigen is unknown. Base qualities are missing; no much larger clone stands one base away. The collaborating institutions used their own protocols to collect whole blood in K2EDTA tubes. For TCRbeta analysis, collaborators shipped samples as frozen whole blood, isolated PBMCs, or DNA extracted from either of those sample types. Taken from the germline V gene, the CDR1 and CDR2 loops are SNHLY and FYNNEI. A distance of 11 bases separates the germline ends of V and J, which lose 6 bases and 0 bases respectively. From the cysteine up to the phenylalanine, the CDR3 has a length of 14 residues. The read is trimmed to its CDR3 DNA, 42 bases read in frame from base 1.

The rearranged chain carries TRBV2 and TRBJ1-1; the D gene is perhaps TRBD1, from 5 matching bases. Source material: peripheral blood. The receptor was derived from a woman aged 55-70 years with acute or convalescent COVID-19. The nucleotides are TGTGCCAGCAGATTGACAGACATGAACACTGAAGCTTTCTTT. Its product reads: CASRLTDMNTEAFF.